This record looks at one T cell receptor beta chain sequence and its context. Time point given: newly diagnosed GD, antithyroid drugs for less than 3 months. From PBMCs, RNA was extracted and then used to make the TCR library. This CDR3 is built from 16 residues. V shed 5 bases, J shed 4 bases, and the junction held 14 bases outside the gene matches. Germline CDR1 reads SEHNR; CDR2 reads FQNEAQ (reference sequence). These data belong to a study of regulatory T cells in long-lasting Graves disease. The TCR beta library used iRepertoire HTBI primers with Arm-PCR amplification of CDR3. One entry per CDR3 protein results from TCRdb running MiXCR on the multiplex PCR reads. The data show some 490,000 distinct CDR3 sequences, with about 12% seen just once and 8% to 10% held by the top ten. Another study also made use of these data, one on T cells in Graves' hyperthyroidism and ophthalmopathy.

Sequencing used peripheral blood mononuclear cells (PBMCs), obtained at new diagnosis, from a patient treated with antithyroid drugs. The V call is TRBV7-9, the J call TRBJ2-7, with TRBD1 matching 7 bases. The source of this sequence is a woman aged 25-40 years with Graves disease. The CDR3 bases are TGTGCCAGCAGCCCTATGACAGGGAAGAGTTTATACGAGCAGTACTTC. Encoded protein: CASSPMTGKSLYEQYF.